This T cell receptor beta chain was identified in a study of shared clonotypes between healthy human individuals. Sorted subsets were amplified in replicate PCRs using around 0.2 ug DNA, 30,000 to 35,000 T cell genomes. The repertoire was sequenced with immunoSEQ multiplex PCR; TCRdb's copy has only in-frame clones and lacks some. The table includes 2 million to 2.5 million clones, more than 85% detected once. Whole-study results and caveats: Clonotypes that were shared across a few donors made up around 5% of naive CD4 clonotypes. Sampling covered blood only; tissue repertoires likely differ.

Of note for this clone: Its antigen is undetermined.

Trimming removed 1 base at V and 2 bases at J, with 19 bases between. Germline CDR1 and CDR2: SGHVS and FQNEAQ. This CDR3 has 18 residues. The naive CD8 subset, CD45RO-negative cells positively selected for CCR7, excluded terminally differentiated effector memory CD45RA+ cells. Every donor, a Caucasian adult, lived in Nashville, Tennessee. This chain links TRBV7-8 with TRBJ2-3; D perhaps matches TRBD2 (6 bases). The sequenced sample was naive CD8+ T cells from PBMCs. This clonotype originated in a man younger than 35 in good health. Some clones in this sample may be carry-over from other donors' samples. The CDR3 sequence is CASSLDQVAASSTDTQYF. The CDR3 DNA reads TGTGCCAGCAGCTTAGATCAGGTAGCGGCCAGTTCCACAGATACGCAGTATTTT.